This T cell receptor beta chain comes out of a study of blood T cell repertoires in COVID-19. Whole-study context: Acute and convalescent COVID-19 specimens originated in the United States, Italy and Spain. The cDNA or gDNA used as material had been derived from T cells, B-cell-depleted T cells, or PBMCs.

The CDR3 is 13 amino acids. Germline V gene sequence: CDR1 LGHDT, CDR2 YNNKEL (reference sequence). The V gene lost 3 bases and the J gene lost 2 bases, with 8 bases spanning the gap. Measured with immunoSEQ multiplex PCR; TCRdb has only the in-frame clones, and not every one. The sample holds about 220,000 clones, 84% seen once. The sequenced sample was PBMCs or T cells enriched from blood (not recorded which). V gene TRBV3-1 (or the pseudogene TRBV3-2) combines with J gene TRBJ2-7, with D possibly matching TRBD2 (5 bases). The clonotype was recovered from a woman aged 40-49 years who had recovered from COVID-19. The CDR3 DNA is TGTGCCAGCAGCCATTGGGGAGCCTACGAGCAGTACTTC. It encodes CASSHWGAYEQYF.